This entry lists 10 T cell receptor beta chains sequenced from one sample in a study of cytomegalovirus exposure and HLA in healthy donors. The PCR had 60 Vbeta and 13 Jbeta primers. The repertoire was sequenced with immunoSEQ multiplex PCR; TCRdb's copy has only in-frame clones and lacks some. The repertoire holds around 100,000 clones, with around 85% as singletons. Sequenced input: PBMCs. The source is a man aged 25 to 40 in good health and CMV-seronegative.

The V gene is TRBV4-1, the J gene TRBJ1-1, with 9 nucleotides matching TRBD1. Germline V CDR1 and CDR2: MGHRA, YSYEKL. The V segment lost 5 bases and the J segment 4 bases; nucleotides outside the gene matches: 8. There are 15 residues in the CDR3. In DNA form, the CDR3 reads TGCGCCAGCAGCACAACACAGGGGGCTGGCACTGAAGCTTTCTTT. Its translation is CASSTTQGAGTEAFF.

This clone was detected a few times. The CDR3 DNA follows: TGTGCCAGCAGCTTATTGGGTCTAGGGACAGGGGTAGAGACCCAGTACTTC. Its protein product is CASSLLGLGTGVETQYF. J is TRBJ2-5 and V is TRBV7-8; 10 nucleotides match TRBD1. With V trimmed by 2 bases and J by 4 bases, 10 bases remained unmatched. In germline, CDR1 is SGHVS, CDR2 FQNEAQ. The CDR3 is 17 residues long.

CDR3 loop: CASTKGQYTEAFF. The DNA of the CDR3 is TGCGCCAGCACCAAGGGACAGTACACTGAAGCTTTCTTT. This rearrangement joins TRBV5-1 to TRBJ1-1; TRBD1 aligns across 7 bases. The V gene's germline CDR1 is SGHRS and CDR2 YFSETQ. There are 13 residues in the CDR3. The trim removed 6 bases at V and 3 bases at J, leaving 5 bases unmatched.

The chain joins TRBV29-1 to TRBJ2-2; 7 bases align to TRBD2. The CDR3 is 14 residues long. V was pared by 7 bases and J by 5 bases, with 10 bases of the junction left unmatched. In germline, CDR1 is SQVTM, CDR2 ANQGSEA. As DNA, the CDR3 is TGCAGCGCCGAGCTAGCGGAAAGGACCGGGGAGCTGTTTTTT. This gives the protein CSAELAERTGELFF.

This sequence joins TRBV11-1 and TRBJ1-1; no definite D call. The CDR3 contains 14 residues. Germline V gives CDR1 SGHAT, CDR2 FQDESV (reference sequence). The V end lost 0 bases, the J end lost 4 bases, and 9 bases lay between the germline ends. CDR3 in amino acids: CASSLARSPTEAFF. DNA of the CDR3: TGTGCCAGCAGCTTAGCCCGGAGCCCCACTGAAGCTTTCTTT.

The chain combines TRBV11-2 with TRBJ1-1; D is undetermined. Germline V lookup: CDR1 SGHAT, CDR2 FQNNGV. The CDR3 runs 12 residues. Trimming took off 2 bases at V and 4 bases at J, with 5 bases between the two ends. The CDR3 DNA is TGTGCCAGCAGCTTACGAGGCACTGAAGCTTTCTTT. Translating it yields CASSLRGTEAFF.

The chain couples TRBV13 to TRBJ2-2; a weak D match, TRBD1 (5 bases). The CDR3 extends over 18 amino acids. V dropped 0 bases and J dropped 3 bases, with 17 bases sitting between them. Germline lookup yields CDR1 PRHDT and CDR2 FYEKMQ (reference sequence). The CDR3 DNA reads as TGTGCCAGCAGCTTAGGCCCTCTCAGGGTTGGGGACACCGGGGAGCTGTTTTTT. Amino acids: CASSLGPLRVGDTGELFF.

The V and J genes are TRBV4-1 and TRBJ2-7; 11 bases line up with TRBD1. Losses at the gene ends were 6 bases for V and 0 bases for J; bases not matched to a gene: 7. The germline V gene encodes CDR1 MGHRA and CDR2 YSYEKL. CDR3 size: 16 residues. CDR3 sequence reads: CASSNTGTGGSYEQYF. In DNA form, the CDR3 reads TGCGCCAGCAGTAACACCGGGACAGGGGGCTCCTACGAGCAGTACTTC.

The V and J genes are TRBV29-1 and TRBJ2-1, with a tentative D call TRBD2 (6 bases). The V end lost 6 bases, the J end lost 8 bases, and 23 bases lay between the germline ends. The length of the CDR3 is 15 residues. Per germline, CDR1 SQVTM and CDR2 ANQGSEA. CDR3 residues: CSVRDLGGRWDEQFF. CDR3 nucleotide sequence: TGCAGCGTCAGGGACCTCGGGGGAAGGTGGGATGAGCAGTTCTTC.

The chain combines TRBV28 with TRBJ2-1; the match to TRBD1 covers 9 bases. The germline gives CDR1 MDHEN, CDR2 SYDVKM. V lost 1 base, J lost 9 bases, and 10 bases stayed unmatched. This CDR3 is 16 amino acids long. The CDR3 bases are TGTGCCAGCAGTTTATTCCCGCAGACAGGGGGTGGTGAGCAGTTCTTC. It encodes CASSLFPQTGGGEQFF.